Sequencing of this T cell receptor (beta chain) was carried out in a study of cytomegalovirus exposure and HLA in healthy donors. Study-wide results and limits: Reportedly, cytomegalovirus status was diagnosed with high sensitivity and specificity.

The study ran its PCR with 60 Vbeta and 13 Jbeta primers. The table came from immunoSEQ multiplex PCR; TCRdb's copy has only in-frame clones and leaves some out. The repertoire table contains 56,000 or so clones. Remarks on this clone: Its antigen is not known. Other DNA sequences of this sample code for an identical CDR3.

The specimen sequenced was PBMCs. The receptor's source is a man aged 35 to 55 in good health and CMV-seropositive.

The CDR3 DNA reads as TGTGCCAGCAGTGAACTAGCGGGAGGATACAATGAGCAGTTCTTC. Residues: CASSELAGGYNEQFF. The chain employs TRBV6-1 and TRBJ2-1; 11 bases are a match to TRBD2. The CDR3 contains 15 residues. V dropped 2 bases and J dropped 4; count of bases not matched to a gene: 1. Looked up from germline, CDR1 is MNHNS and CDR2 is SASEGT.